This T cell receptor (beta chain) was sequenced in a study of somatic mutations in cytotoxic T cells in rheumatoid arthritis. Overall study context: Selected T-cell populations stained with V beta antibodies were isolated by flow sorting to nearly 100% purity; these included V beta1+ cells subjected to TCRB sequencing. Study-level points and caveats: The clonality of CD8+ T cells was not significantly different between rheumatoid arthritis patients and age-matched healthy controls. Rheumatoid arthritis patients showed slight TRBV07 underrepresentation, and this was not adjusted for multiple comparisons. An increase in CD8+ clonality with age was seen in rheumatoid arthritis patients but not in healthy controls.

This CDR3 spans 14 amino acids. Per the germline V gene, CDR1 is ENHRY and CDR2 is SYGVKD. Trimming pared 2 bases from V and 0 bases from J, leaving 8 bases between. Measured with immunoSEQ multiplex PCR; TCRdb has only the in-frame clones, and not every one. Of approximately 25,000 clones detected, roughly 70% appear once; the ten largest clones hold around 9.9%. This clone was recorded only once. As yet, its antigen is unknown. The sample was CD8+ T cells sorted from blood. The receptor was isolated from a woman aged 18-29 years in good health. The rearrangement uses TRBV10-3 and TRBJ2-7; TRBD1 is a possible D gene (5 bases). The CDR3 sequence is CAISELDSSYEQYF. CDR3 bases: TGTGCCATCAGTGAGCTCGACAGCTCCTACGAGCAGTACTTC.